Below, 21 T cell receptor beta chains from the same sample are listed, as sequenced in a study of T-cell memory formation after mild COVID-19. MiXCR, run by TCRdb on the 5' RACE reads, gives a single entry per CDR3 protein. The sample includes 540,000 or so distinct CDR3 sequences, over 20% seen only once; the top ten take roughly an eighth. The sequenced sample was PBMCs or a T cell subset sorted from them (not recorded which). The receptors shown here come from an adult woman who had mild COVID-19 (a few samples of this study predate the infection). Cell type and time point are not known.

The J gene is TRBJ1-2, the V gene TRBV12-3 or TRBV12-4; D possibly corresponds to TRBD1 (6 bases). V was pared by 7 bases and J by 3 bases, with 18 bases between. The CDR3 loop spans 15 amino acids. The CDR3 bases are TGTGCCAGCACAACCCGGGGACACCTCGACTATGGCTACACCTTC. Amino acids: CASTTRGHLDYGYTF.

About this clonotype: Germline and junction disagree at one end, which may indicate a read error. The gene calls are TRBV7-3 and TRBJ2-7, with D possibly being TRBD1 (5 bases). This CDR3 region has 15 residues. The germline V gene has CDR1 SGHTA and CDR2 FQGTGA. This chain's CDR3 is CASSLTGRVQTEQYF. In DNA form, the CDR3 reads TGTGCCAGCAGCCTAACAGGACGGGTCCAGACAGAGCAGTACTTC.

The rearrangement uses TRBV4-3 and TRBJ2-1; TRBD2 matches 15 bases. The trim removed 0 bases at V and 0 bases at J, leaving 9 bases unmatched. The CDR3 has 21 amino acids. Germline V gene data show CDR1 as LGHNA and CDR2 as YSLEER. The CDR3 sequence is CASSQDPAGLAGGGSYNEQFF. Here the CDR3 DNA reads TGCGCCAGCAGCCAAGATCCCGCGGGACTAGCGGGAGGTGGCTCCTACAATGAGCAGTTCTTC.

V usage is TRBV6-2 or TRBV6-3 and J usage is TRBJ2-1; possible D gene TRBD1, 6 bases. Trimming removed 7 bases at V and 0 bases at J, with 13 bases between. The CDR3 length is 15 residues. Germline CDR1 is MNHEY and CDR2 is SVGEGT. CDR3 region: CASIDRLSSYNEQFF. In nucleotides, the CDR3 is TGTGCCAGCATTGACAGGTTGAGCTCCTACAATGAGCAGTTCTTC.

V usage is TRBV5-5 and J usage is TRBJ2-7; D might be TRBD1 (6 bases). From germline, CDR1 is SGHKS and CDR2 YYEKEE (reference sequence). V was pared by 0 bases and J by 2 bases, with 12 bases between. The CDR3 has 15 residues. The CDR3 nucleotides read TGTGCCAGCAGCTTGGAGGACAGCAGCCCCTACGAGCAGTACTTC. Amino acid sequence: CASSLEDSSPYEQYF.

V usage is TRBV5-4 and J usage is TRBJ2-3; 9 bases match TRBD2. The CDR3 runs 14 residues. J lost 5 bases, V lost 3 bases, and 4 bases had no gene match. Germline CDR1 reads SGHNT; CDR2 reads YYREEE (reference sequence). The CDR3, as DNA: TGTGCCAGCAGCTCCCGCGGGGGGGGAGATACGCAGTATTTT. This translates into CASSSRGGGDTQYF.

The V call is TRBV30, the J call TRBJ1-1, with TRBD1 matching over 9 bases. Unmatched junction bases numbered 7, after V lost 4 bases and J lost 4 bases. The germline gives CDR1 GTSNPN, CDR2 SVGIG (reference sequence). The CDR3 consists of 14 residues. In DNA, the CDR3 is TGTGCCTGGACACAGGGGGCGCGCGGCACTGAAGCTTTCTTT. Translation: CAWTQGARGTEAFF. Full variable domain (rest looked up from reference TRBV30 and TRBJ1-1): SQTIHQWPATLVQPVGSPLSLECTVEGTSNPNLYWYRQAAGRGLQLLFYSVGIGQISSEVPQNLSASRPQDRQFILSSKKLLLSDSGFYLCAWTQGARGTEAFFGQGTRLTVV.

This sequence joins TRBV6-1 and TRBJ2-1, with a weak D call TRBD2 (6 bases). Between the trimmed V and J ends, which lost 3 bases and 10 bases, there was a span of 10 bases. CDR3 length equals 12 residues. Germline lookup yields CDR1 MNHNS and CDR2 SASEGT. The CDR3 DNA reads as TGTGCCAGCAGTGAGGGGACTGGGGAGCAGTTCTTC. This codes for CASSEGTGEQFF.

The chain employs TRBV6-5 and TRBJ1-1, with 8 bases identical to TRBD1. The germline CDR1 and CDR2 sequences are MNHEY and SVGAGI. The CDR3 loop spans 11 amino acids. J gave up 10 bases and V 6 bases, and 4 bases lay outside the gene matches. This CDR3 reads CASSNRGRAFF. The CDR3 DNA reads TGTGCCAGCAGCAACAGGGGGAGAGCTTTCTTT.

The rearrangement links TRBV20-1 to TRBJ2-1; 7 bases fit TRBD1. Germline CDR1 reads DFQATT; CDR2 reads SNEGSKA (reference sequence). V was clipped by 4 bases and J by 4 bases; unmatched bases: 1. This CDR3 has 12 amino acids. CDR3 amino acids: CSAKGAYNEQFF. The DNA for the CDR3 is TGCAGTGCTAAGGGGGCATACAATGAGCAGTTCTTC.

This clonotype was detected only a few times. V gene TRBV20-1 combines with J gene TRBJ2-1; possibly TRBD1 for D (5 bases). Trimming cost V 0 bases and J 0 bases, with 9 bases left between them. This CDR3 comprises 15 residues. From germline, CDR1 is DFQATT and CDR2 SNEGSKA (reference sequence). The CDR3 loop reads CSAREVGDSYNEQFF. CDR3 in DNA: TGCAGTGCTAGAGAGGTAGGGGACTCCTACAATGAGCAGTTCTTC.

The V call is TRBV12-3 or TRBV12-4, the J call TRBJ1-2, with D hard to call. V gave up 5 bases and J gave up 1 base, with 29 bases separating them. This CDR3 has 20 residues. The CDR3 is CASSLGSRWRKDQINYGYTF. The CDR3 DNA reads as TGTGCCAGCAGTCTAGGCAGCCGGTGGCGGAAAGACCAGATTAACTATGGCTACACCTTC.

V gene TRBV7-9 combines with J gene TRBJ2-1; 8 bases are a match to TRBD1. The V gene end was trimmed by 2 bases and the J gene end by 7 bases; junction bases not matched to a gene: 7. This CDR3 region has 15 residues. Germline V gives CDR1 SEHNR, CDR2 FQNEAQ (reference sequence). The CDR3 spells CASSLLGQEANEQFF. The DNA for the CDR3 is TGTGCCAGCAGCTTATTGGGACAGGAGGCGAATGAGCAGTTCTTC. The variable domain in full, completed from reference TRBV7-9 and TRBJ2-1, reads DTGVSQNPRHKITKRGQNVTFRCDPISEHNRLYWYRQTLGQGPEFLTYFQNEAQLEKSRLLSDRFSAERPKGSFSTLEIQRTEQGDSAMYLCASSLLGQEANEQFFGPGTRLTVL.

This clonotype was detected only a few times. The gene calls are TRBV6-2 or TRBV6-3 and TRBJ1-5; TRBD1 matches 10 bases. V shed 6 bases, J shed 0 bases, and the junction held 5 bases outside the gene matches. The V gene's germline CDR1 is MNHEY and CDR2 SVGEGT. The CDR3 has 16 amino acids. The CDR3 protein is CASSPGQGYSNQPQHF. CDR3 in DNA: TGTGCCAGCAGCCCGGGACAGGGGTATAGCAATCAGCCCCAGCATTTT.

This clonotype was seen a few times. A junction end diverges from the germline sequence, so it may reflect a read error. The chain has TRBV20-1 and TRBJ2-1; 9 bases are shared with TRBD2. Germline values: CDR1 DFQATT, CDR2 SNEGSKA (reference sequence). The length of the CDR3 is 12 residues. The CDR3 DNA reads TGCAGTGCTCCCCTCGCGGGAGGGCGGTACCTCTTC. Encoded protein: CSAPLAGGRYLF.

This clonotype has just a few counts. The chain recombines TRBV5-5 with TRBJ2-5, with TRBD1 matching over 7 bases. V trimming: 5 bases; J trimming: 3 bases; junction bases outside the gene matches: 7. There are 14 residues in the CDR3. The germline gives CDR1 SGHKS, CDR2 YYEKEE (reference sequence). The CDR3 here is CASSYRGGEETQYF. The CDR3 region has the DNA TGTGCCAGCAGTTACAGGGGTGGGGAAGAGACCCAGTACTTC.

The chain links TRBV7-3 to TRBJ2-7; tentatively, D is TRBD1 (6 bases). Germline lookup yields CDR1 SGHTA and CDR2 FQGTGA. The CDR3 contains 21 residues. V lost 0 bases and J 4 bases, leaving 31 bases between the germline ends. DNA for the CDR3: TGTGCCAGCAGCTTAACTCGAGGTGATGGAGCAGGGAGCAAGGGGGTTTACGAGCAGTACTTC. Encoded protein: CASSLTRGDGAGSKGVYEQYF.

The chain links TRBV3-1 to TRBJ1-1; D is unresolved. The CDR3 extends over 15 amino acids. V dropped 5 bases and J dropped 5 bases, with 18 bases sitting between them. Germline assignment: CDR1 LGHDT and CDR2 YNNKEL (reference sequence). The DNA of the CDR3 is TGTGCCAGCAGCGTTGCGGGATCCCTGGGGACTGAAGCTTTCTTT. Amino acids: CASSVAGSLGTEAFF.

V and J are TRBV7-9 and TRBJ1-2, with D unresolved. The CDR3 has 11 residues. V was clipped by 5 bases and J by 8 bases, with 9 bases between them. The germline gives CDR1 SEHNR, CDR2 FQNEAQ (reference sequence). The CDR3 nucleotides read TGTGCCAGCAGCGAACAAGGGGGCTACACCTTC. Protein sequence: CASSEQGGYTF.

As regards this clonotype: The germline gene is not matched at one end of the junction; a read error may be the cause. The rearrangement joins TRBV7-9 to TRBJ2-5; unclear D gene. The CDR3 runs to 13 residues. In germline, CDR1 is SEHNR, CDR2 FQNEAQ (reference sequence). The CDR3 loop reads CASSELLQETQYF. The CDR3 DNA reads as TGTGCCAGCAGCGAACTCCTGCAAGAAACCCAGTACTTC.

This clonotype was detected a few times. The J gene is TRBJ1-1, the V gene TRBV12-3 or TRBV12-4; TRBD1 aligns across 8 bases. The V segment lost 1 base and the J segment 3 bases; nucleotides outside the gene matches: 4. The CDR3 loop spans 15 amino acids. CDR3 residues: CASSLGTGRDTEAFF. The DNA for the CDR3 is TGTGCCAGCAGTTTAGGGACAGGGAGGGACACTGAAGCTTTCTTT.